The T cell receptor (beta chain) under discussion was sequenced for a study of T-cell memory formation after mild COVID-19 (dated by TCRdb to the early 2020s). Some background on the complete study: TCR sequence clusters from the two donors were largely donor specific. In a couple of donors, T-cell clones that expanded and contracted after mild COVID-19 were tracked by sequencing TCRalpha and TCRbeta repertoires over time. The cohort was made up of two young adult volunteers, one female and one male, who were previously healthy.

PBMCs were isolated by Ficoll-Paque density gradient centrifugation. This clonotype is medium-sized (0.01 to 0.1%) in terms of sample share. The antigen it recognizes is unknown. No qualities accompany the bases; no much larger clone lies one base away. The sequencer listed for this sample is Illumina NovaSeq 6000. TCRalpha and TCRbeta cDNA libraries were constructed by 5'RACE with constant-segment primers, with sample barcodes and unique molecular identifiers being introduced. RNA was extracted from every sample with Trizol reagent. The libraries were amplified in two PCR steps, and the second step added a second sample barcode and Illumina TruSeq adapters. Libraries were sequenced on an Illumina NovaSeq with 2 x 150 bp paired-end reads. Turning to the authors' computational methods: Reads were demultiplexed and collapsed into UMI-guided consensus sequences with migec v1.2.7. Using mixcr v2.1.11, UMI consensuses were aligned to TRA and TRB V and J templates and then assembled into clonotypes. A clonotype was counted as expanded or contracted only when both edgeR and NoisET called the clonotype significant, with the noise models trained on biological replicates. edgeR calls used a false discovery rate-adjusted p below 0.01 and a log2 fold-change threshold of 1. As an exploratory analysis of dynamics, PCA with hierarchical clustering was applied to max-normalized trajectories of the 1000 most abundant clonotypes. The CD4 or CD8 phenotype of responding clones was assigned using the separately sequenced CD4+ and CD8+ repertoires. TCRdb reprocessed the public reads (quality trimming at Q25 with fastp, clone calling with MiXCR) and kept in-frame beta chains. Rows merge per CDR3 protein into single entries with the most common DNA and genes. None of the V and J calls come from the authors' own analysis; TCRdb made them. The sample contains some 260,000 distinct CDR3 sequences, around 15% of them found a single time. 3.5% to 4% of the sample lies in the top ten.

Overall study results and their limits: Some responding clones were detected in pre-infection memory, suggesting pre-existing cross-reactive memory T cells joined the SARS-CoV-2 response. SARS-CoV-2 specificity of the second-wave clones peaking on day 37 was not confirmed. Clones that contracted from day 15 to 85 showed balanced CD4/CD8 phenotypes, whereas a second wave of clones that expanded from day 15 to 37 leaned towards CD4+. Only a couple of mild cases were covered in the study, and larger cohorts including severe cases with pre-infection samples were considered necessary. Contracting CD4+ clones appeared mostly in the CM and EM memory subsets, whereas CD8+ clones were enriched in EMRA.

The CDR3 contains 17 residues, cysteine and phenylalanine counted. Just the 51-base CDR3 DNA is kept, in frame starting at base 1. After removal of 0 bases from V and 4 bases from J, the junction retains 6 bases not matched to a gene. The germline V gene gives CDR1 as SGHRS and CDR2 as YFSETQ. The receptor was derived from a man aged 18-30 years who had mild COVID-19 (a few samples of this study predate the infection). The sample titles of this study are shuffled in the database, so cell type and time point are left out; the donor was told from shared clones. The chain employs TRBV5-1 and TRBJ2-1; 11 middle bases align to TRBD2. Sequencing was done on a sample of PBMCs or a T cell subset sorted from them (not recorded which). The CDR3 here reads CASSLAPLAGGYNEQFF. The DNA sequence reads TGCGCCAGCAGCTTGGCCCCCCTAGCGGGGGGTTACAATGAGCAGTTCTTC.